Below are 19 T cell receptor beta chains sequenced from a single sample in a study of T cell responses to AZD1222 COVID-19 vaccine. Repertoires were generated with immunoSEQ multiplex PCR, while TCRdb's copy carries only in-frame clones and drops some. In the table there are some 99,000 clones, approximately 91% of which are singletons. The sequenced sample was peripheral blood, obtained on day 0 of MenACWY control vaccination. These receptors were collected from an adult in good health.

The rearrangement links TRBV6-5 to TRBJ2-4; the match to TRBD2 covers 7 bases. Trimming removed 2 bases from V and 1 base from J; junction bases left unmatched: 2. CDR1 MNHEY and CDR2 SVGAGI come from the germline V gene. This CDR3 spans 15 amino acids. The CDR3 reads CASSYGGDAKNIQYF. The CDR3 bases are TGTGCCAGCAGTTACGGGGGGGACGCCAAAAACATTCAGTACTTC.

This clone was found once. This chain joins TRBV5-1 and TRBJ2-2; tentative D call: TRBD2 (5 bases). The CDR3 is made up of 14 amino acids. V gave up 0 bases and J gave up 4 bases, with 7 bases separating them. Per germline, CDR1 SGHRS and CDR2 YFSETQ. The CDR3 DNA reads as TGCGCCAGCAGCTTGGCTCGGGGCACCGGGGAGCTGTTTTTT. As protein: CASSLARGTGELFF.

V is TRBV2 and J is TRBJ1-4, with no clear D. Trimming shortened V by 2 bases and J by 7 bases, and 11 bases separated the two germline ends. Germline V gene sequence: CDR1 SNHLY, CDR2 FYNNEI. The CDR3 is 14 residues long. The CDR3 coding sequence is TGTGCCAGCAGTGAAAGGACCTTGAGTGAAAAACTGTTTTTT. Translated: CASSERTLSEKLFF.

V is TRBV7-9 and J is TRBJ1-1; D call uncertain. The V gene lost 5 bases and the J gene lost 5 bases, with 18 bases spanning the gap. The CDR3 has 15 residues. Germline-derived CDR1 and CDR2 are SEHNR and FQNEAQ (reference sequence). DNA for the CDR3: TGTGCCAGCAGCGATCTCTGGGCCCAGGAGACTGAAGCTTTCTTT. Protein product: CASSDLWAQETEAFF.

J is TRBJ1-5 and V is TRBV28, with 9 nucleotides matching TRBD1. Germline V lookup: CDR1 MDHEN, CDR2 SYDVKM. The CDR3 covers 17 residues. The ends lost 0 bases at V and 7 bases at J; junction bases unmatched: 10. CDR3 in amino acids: CASSLWSSQGAGQPQHF. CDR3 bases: TGTGCCAGCAGTTTATGGTCTTCACAGGGGGCAGGGCAGCCCCAGCATTTT.

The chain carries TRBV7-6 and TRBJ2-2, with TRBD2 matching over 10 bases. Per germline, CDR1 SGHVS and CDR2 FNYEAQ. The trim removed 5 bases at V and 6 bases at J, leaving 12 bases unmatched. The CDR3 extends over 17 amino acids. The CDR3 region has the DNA TGTGCCAGCAGCCGATCCCCGACTAGCGGGCCGGCCGGGGAGCTGTTTTTT. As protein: CASSRSPTSGPAGELFF.

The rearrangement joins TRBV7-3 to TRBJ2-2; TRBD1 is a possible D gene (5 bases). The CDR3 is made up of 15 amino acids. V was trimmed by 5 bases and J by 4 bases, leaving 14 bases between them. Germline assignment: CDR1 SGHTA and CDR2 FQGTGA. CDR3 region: CASSVGAFSTGELFF. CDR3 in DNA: TGTGCCAGCAGCGTTGGGGCGTTTAGCACCGGGGAGCTGTTTTTT.

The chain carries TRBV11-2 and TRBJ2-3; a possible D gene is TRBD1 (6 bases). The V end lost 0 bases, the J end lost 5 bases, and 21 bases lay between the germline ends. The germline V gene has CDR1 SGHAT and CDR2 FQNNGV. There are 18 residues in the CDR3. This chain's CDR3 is CASSLDHGGGRGEDTQYF. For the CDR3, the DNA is TGTGCCAGCAGCTTAGATCATGGGGGCGGAAGGGGTGAAGATACGCAGTATTTT.

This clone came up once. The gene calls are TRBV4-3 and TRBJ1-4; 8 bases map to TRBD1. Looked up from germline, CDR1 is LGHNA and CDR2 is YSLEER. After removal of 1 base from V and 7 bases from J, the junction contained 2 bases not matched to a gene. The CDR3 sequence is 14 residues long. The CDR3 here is CASSQGTGSEKLFF. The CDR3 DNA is TGCGCCAGCAGCCAAGGGACAGGGAGTGAAAAACTGTTTTTT.

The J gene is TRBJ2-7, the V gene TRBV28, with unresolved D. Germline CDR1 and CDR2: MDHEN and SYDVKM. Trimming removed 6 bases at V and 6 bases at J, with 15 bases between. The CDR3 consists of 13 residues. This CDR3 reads CASSLSGSGEQYF. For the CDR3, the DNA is TGTGCCAGCAGCCTGTCCGGGTCTGGCGAGCAGTACTTC. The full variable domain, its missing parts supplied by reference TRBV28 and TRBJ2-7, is DVKVTQSSRYLVKRTGEKVFLECVQDMDHENMFWYRQDPGLGLRLIYFSYDVKMKEKGDIPEGYSVSREKKERFSLILESASTNQTSMYLCASSLSGSGEQYFGPGTRLTVT.

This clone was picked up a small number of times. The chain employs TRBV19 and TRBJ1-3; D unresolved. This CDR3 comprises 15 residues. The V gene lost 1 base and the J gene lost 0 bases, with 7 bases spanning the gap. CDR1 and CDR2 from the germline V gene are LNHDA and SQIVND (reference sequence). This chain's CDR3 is CASSIGGSSGNTIYF. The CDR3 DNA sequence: TGTGCCAGTAGTATAGGAGGCAGCTCTGGAAACACCATATATTTT.

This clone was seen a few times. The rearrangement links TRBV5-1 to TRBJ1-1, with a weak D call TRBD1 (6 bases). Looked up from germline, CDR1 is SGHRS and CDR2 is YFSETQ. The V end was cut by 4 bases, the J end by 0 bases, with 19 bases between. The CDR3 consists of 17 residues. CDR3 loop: CASSQSGAGRMNTEAFF. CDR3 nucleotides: TGCGCCAGCAGCCAGTCGGGGGCAGGGAGGATGAACACTGAAGCTTTCTTT.

In DNA form, the CDR3 reads TGTGCCTGGAGGACAGGGAGCTCCTACAATGAGCAGTTCTTC. Translation: CAWRTGSSYNEQFF. This chain connects TRBV30 to TRBJ2-1; 7 nucleotides line up with TRBD1. The germline V gene encodes CDR1 GTSNPN and CDR2 SVGIG (reference sequence). V was pared by 3 bases and J by 0 bases, with 2 bases of the junction left unmatched. This CDR3 has 14 residues.

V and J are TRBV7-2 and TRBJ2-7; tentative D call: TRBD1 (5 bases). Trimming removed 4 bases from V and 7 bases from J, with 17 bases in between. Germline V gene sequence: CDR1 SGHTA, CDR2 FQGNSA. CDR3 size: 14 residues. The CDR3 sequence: CASSSRQSQYEQYF. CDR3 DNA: TGTGCCAGCAGCTCTCGACAGTCTCAATATGAGCAGTACTTC.

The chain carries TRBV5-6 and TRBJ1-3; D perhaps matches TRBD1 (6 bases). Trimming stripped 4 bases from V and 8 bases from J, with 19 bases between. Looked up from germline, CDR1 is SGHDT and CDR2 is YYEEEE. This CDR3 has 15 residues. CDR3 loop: CASSQGTFTGDTIYF. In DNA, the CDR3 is TGTGCCAGCAGCCAGGGGACCTTCACCGGGGACACCATATATTTT. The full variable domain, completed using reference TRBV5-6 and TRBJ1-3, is DAGVTQSPTHLIKTRGQQVTLRCSPKSGHDTVSWYQQALGQGPQFIFQYYEEEERQRGNFPDRFSGHQFPNYSSELNVNALLLGDSALYLCASSQGTFTGDTIYFGEGSWLTVV.

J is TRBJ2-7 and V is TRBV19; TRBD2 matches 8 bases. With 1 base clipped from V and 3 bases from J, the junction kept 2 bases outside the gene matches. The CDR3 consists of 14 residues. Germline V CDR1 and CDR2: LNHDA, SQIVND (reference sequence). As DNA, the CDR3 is TGTGCCAGTAGTATAGGGAGCGGGAGCTACGAGCAGTACTTC. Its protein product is CASSIGSGSYEQYF.

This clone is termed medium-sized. CDR3 protein: CASSLNRHTEAFF. In DNA, the CDR3 is TGTGCCAGCAGCTTAAATCGGCACACTGAAGCTTTCTTT. This chain joins TRBV5-8 and TRBJ1-1; no firm D call. Per germline, CDR1 SGHTS and CDR2 YDEGEE. The V end was cut by 2 bases, the J end by 3 bases, with 8 bases between. The CDR3 extends over 13 amino acids.

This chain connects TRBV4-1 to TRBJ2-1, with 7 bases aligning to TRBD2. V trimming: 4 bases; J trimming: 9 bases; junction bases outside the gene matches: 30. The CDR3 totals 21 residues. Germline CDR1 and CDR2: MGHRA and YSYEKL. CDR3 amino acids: CASSLPTGGTAMNYRKSEQFF. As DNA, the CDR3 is TGCGCCAGCAGCCTGCCCACCGGGGGGACGGCAATGAACTACCGTAAGTCTGAGCAGTTCTTC.

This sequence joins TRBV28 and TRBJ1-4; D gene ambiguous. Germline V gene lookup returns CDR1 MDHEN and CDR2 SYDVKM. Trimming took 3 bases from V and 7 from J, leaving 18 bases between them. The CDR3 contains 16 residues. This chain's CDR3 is CASSFPIVGESEKLFF. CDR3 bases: TGTGCCAGCAGTTTCCCGATTGTGGGCGAAAGTGAAAAACTGTTTTTT.